Described below is a single T cell receptor beta chain sequence and its context. The source of the sample is a study of OX40 agonist ivuxolimab in advanced cancers. Study-level information: Enrolled patients in dose escalation had cancers that were hepatocellular carcinoma, melanoma, renal cell or head and neck cancer.

Clones were read by immunoSEQ multiplex PCR, and TCRdb kept only the in-frame ones, dropping some. The sample holds some 19,000 clones, around 68% seen once. This CDR3 spans 12 amino acids. Per the germline V gene, CDR1 is MNHNY and CDR2 is SVGAGI (reference sequence). Trimming shortened V by 2 bases and J by 5 bases, and 6 bases separated the two germline ends. Material: CD4+ or CD8+ T cells sorted from blood, obtained in a trial of the OX40 agonist ivuxolimab. The TCR sequence derives from an adult with an advanced solid tumor such as melanoma, head and neck, liver or kidney cancer. The gene calls are TRBV6-6 and TRBJ1-1; D is ambiguous. The CDR3: CASSYTGTEAFF. The CDR3 nucleotides read TGTGCCAGCAGTTACACGGGTACTGAAGCTTTCTTT.